This T cell receptor (beta chain) was captured by sequencing in a study of T-cell memory formation after mild COVID-19. Overall study results and limits: Clones that contracted from day 15 to 85 were balanced CD4/CD8, while later expanders leaned CD4+.

TCRdb re-called the 5' RACE reads with MiXCR, one entry per CDR3 protein. The sample gives hundreds of thousands of distinct CDR3 sequences, less than 20% of which show up once; around 3.8% is in the top ten. This CDR3 region has 14 residues. V gave up 7 bases and J gave up 1 base, with 14 bases separating them. The germline V gene has CDR1 DFQATT and CDR2 SNEGSKA (reference sequence). As to this clonotype: What it recognizes is unknown.

Input material: PBMCs or a T cell subset sorted from them (not recorded which). This receptor was identified in a man aged 18 to 29 who had mild COVID-19 (a few samples of this study predate the infection). Cell type and time point are not known. This chain joins TRBV20-1 and TRBJ2-1; tentative D call: TRBD2 (7 bases). The CDR3 sequence is CSERGGGSYNEQFF. For the CDR3, the DNA is TGCAGTGAGAGAGGGGGGGGTTCCTACAATGAGCAGTTCTTC.